This T cell receptor beta chain stems from a study of Ad26.COV2.S vaccination and SARS-CoV-2 variants. For the study at large: Ad26.COV2.S, an intramuscular injection, was given once or twice 56 days apart. Regarding the study as a whole: Among vaccine recipients, spike-specific TCR breadth exceeded that of placebo recipients. The TCR breadth and depth analyses may have produced an underestimate of total T cell responses. CD8+ and CD4+ T cells specific for spike reportedly responded with substantial breadth after vaccination.

Germline V gene lookup returns CDR1 SGHTS and CDR2 YDEGEE. Between the trimmed V and J ends, which lost 4 bases and 5 bases, there was a span of 7 bases. This CDR3 has 12 residues. Treatment here: over 15 received Ad26.COV2.S at low or high dose, single or two shots; roughly five received placebo; per-sample allocation not given. Sample collection was performed on day 63 after the first vaccine or placebo injection. The assay was immunoSEQ multiplex PCR, and TCRdb's table has in-frame clones only and misses some. This table holds about 330,000 clones, roughly 90% found once. A remark on this clone: What it binds is not known.

This material consisted of peripheral blood, taken in a trial of Ad26.COV2.S vaccine versus placebo. The chain couples TRBV5-8 to TRBJ1-5; D is unclear. This receptor was obtained from a person between 18 and 60 years old who received the Ad26.COV2.S COVID-19 vaccine or a placebo. DNA for the CDR3: TGTGCCAGCAGCCCGTTTGATCAGCCCCAGCATTTT. This translates into CASSPFDQPQHF.